This TCR beta chain was retrieved from a study of beta chain features in type 1 diabetes (dated by TCRdb to the late 2010s). Looking at the study overall: Patients and healthy donors did not differ in mean age, gender distribution, total cell number or subset yield. Across all samples, some 99 million sorted cells were examined, and cell number per subset correlated strongly with RNA yield. In the study, TCRB repertoires of sorted circulating CD4+ T cell subsets from recently diagnosed type 1 diabetes patients were compared with those of matched healthy donors. Whereas all 28 donors provided naive and central memory subsets, regulatory and stem cell-like memory subsets were isolated from just 8 patients and roughly eight healthy donors. The investigation overall reported the following: PCR may preferentially amplify shorter templates, but because patient and control samples were amplified and corrected together, any resulting skew would affect both groups equally. In all four CD4+ subsets, TCRB CDR3 length was moderately but significantly shorter in type 1 diabetes patients. Naive, central memory and regulatory TCRB repertoires appeared to be more alike among patients than among healthy donors. Because small numbers of individuals were included in the HLA sub-analyses, any influence of HLA type on TCRB rearrangement was left unresolved. Sequencing cDNA rather than genomic DNA could over-represent highly expressing activated cells, although activation and CD3 levels did not differ between groups. Fewer insertions and more nucleotide deletions at VDJ recombination sites were observed in patients with type 1 diabetes, implying thymic rearrangement abnormalities.

The entire amount of isolated RNA was reverse transcribed using the High Capacity cDNA Reverse Transcription Kit, so the sequenced TCRB transcripts were expressed ones. Deep immunoSEQ sequencing was applied to naive, central memory and regulatory T cell samples, giving an average of around 3.8 million total reads per sample. Sorted cells were lysed in RLT buffer and RNA was extracted with DNase-treated RNeasy Micro or Mini kits, depending on cell number. Each cell subset was processed separately to prevent cross-contamination, with patient and healthy donor samples processed together. TCRB sequences were amplified from cDNA with the immunoSEQ multiplex PCR, producing 87-bp fragments spanning the CDR3 region. The amplicons were sequenced using the Illumina HiSeq platform. Per the source publication's procedure: Synthetic template baselines were used to correct PCR bias computationally, reads within Hamming distance 2 were collapsed together, and singletons that could not be merged were discarded. Reads were aligned to IMGT to assign V, D and J genes, CDR3 length, and insertions or deletions at six rearrangement sites. Clonotype counts were normalized to sorted cell number within each subset before computing true diversity and Gini coefficients with the tcR R package. The overlap coefficient, calculated on TCRB nucleotide sequences, was used to measure repertoire sharing. As a proxy for the pre-selection repertoire, out-of-frame TCRB sequences from naive cells were analyzed. TCRdb limited this immuneACCESS table to in-frame rearrangements with V and J called. A share of clones is missing; checked studies link under half to unresolved V genes, and the rest is unexplained. V and J calls and clone size are copied from that table; D and trimming were computed from the DNA. The sample includes 250,000 to 300,000 clones, with roughly an eighth observed a single time. The ten top clones hold roughly 0.018% of the sample.

A single peripheral blood draw of approximately 110 mL on average was collected from each donor into heparinised tubes. Using a panel that included CD45RO, CCR7, CD25, CD127, CD95 and CD27, naive, central memory, regulatory and stem cell-like memory CD4+ T cells were sorted on a BD FACSAria II. A purity above 95% was achieved for all sorted populations. PBMCs were separated immediately by Lymphoprep density gradient centrifugation and were stained directly, without being cultured. Samples were stained and sorted in pairs, with one healthy donor and one patient per experiment, so that batch effects were minimized. The table lists this clone with a few counts. Its antigen is unknown. No base-level quality is on record; no much larger clone is a single base apart. From its cysteine to its phenylalanine, the CDR3 spans 15 amino acids. Only CDR3 DNA remains: 45 bases, in frame from the first base. V is clipped by 7 bases and J by 7 bases, and the sequence between their germline boundaries is 19 bases long. Via the germline V gene, CDR1 is SGHTA and CDR2 FQGNSA.

The TCR comes from a man aged 25 to 40 with type 1 diabetes. The rearrangement combines TRBV7-2 with TRBJ1-4, with no reliable assignment of the D segment. The sequencing sample was made of naive CD4+ T cells from blood. The cell subset or site label here, explained by the study, means: true naive CD4+ T cells. Here the CDR3 is given as CASTQSRAGSEKLFF. The bases are TGTGCCAGCACCCAGTCACGGGCCGGGAGTGAAAAACTGTTTTTT.